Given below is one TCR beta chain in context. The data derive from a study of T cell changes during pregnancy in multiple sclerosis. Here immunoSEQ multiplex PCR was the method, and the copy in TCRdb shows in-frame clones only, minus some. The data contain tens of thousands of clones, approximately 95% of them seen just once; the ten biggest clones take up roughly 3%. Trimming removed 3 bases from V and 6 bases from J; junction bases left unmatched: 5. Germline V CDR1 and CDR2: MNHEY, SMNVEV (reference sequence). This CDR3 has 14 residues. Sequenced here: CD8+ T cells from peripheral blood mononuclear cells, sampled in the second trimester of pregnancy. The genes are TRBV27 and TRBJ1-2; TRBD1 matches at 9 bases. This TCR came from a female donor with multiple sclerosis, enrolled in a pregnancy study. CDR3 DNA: TGTGCCAGCAGTTTCGGACAGGGGAGAAATGGCTACACCTTC. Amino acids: CASSFGQGRNGYTF.